The T cell receptor (beta chain) described here comes from a study of T cells in Graves' hyperthyroidism and ophthalmopathy. Study information: Initial diagnosis, before any treatment, was when peripheral blood was collected. Broader study findings: Appearing also in blood were most of the thyroid clonotypes expanded above 0.001. Ophthalmopathy was model-predicted a median roughly six months pre-onset.

This clonotype came up many times. What it binds is unknown. It was RNA transcripts that yielded the amplified TCR beta CDR3 regions. The TCR CDR3 first-round RT-PCR relied on the HTBI primer set. One entry per CDR3 protein, called by TCRdb with MiXCR from the multiplex PCR reads. The profile shows a few hundred thousand distinct CDR3 sequences, 15% to 19% of them singletons. The sequencing input was blood. This receptor was obtained from a woman under 30 with Graves' hyperthyroidism that later progressed to Graves' ophthalmopathy.

CDR3 sequence: CASSQSVSGNTIYF. CDR3 coding DNA: TGTGCCAGCAGTCAATCAGTCTCTGGAAACACCATATATTTT. The chain combines TRBV6-1 with TRBJ1-3, with D hard to call. The CDR3 is made up of 14 amino acids. Trimming removed 5 bases from V and 0 bases from J, with 8 bases in between. Germline-derived CDR1 and CDR2 are MNHNS and SASEGT.